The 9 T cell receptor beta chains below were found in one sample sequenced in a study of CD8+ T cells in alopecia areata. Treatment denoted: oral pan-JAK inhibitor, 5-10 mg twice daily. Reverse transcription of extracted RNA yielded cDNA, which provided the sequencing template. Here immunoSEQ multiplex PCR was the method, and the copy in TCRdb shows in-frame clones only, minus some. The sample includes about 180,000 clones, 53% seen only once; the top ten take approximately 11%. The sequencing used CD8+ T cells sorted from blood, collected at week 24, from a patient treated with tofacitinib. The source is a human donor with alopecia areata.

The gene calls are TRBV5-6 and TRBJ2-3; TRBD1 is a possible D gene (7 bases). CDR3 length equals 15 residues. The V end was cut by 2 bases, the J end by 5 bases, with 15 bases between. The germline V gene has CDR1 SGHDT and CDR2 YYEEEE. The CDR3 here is CASSFRGGGLDTQYF. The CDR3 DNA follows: TGTGCCAGCAGCTTTAGAGGAGGGGGCCTAGATACGCAGTATTTT.

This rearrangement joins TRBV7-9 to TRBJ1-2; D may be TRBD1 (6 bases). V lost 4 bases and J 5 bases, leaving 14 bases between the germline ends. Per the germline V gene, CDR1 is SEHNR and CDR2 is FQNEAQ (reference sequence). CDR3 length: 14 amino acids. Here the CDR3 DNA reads TGTGCCAGCAGCTCCCTTGCAGGGGAGTATGGCTACACCTTC. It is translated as CASSSLAGEYGYTF.

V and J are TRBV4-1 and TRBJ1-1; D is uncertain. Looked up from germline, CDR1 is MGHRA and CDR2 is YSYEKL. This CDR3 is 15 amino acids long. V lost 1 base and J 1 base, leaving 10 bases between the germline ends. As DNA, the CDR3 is TGCGCCAGCAGCCAAGTTAGGGAGGGGAACACTGAAGCTTTCTTT. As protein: CASSQVREGNTEAFF.

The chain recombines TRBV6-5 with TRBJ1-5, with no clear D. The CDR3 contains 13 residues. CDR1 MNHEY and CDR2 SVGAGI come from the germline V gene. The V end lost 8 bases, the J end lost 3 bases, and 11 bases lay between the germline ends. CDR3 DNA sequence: TGTGCCAGCGCTAAGCCCGACAATCAGCCCCAGCATTTT. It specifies CASAKPDNQPQHF.

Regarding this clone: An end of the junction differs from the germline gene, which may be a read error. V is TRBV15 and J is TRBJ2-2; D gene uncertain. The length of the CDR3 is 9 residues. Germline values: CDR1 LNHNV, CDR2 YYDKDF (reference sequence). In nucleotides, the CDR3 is TGTGCCACCACCGAGGAGCTGTTTTTT. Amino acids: CATTEELFF.

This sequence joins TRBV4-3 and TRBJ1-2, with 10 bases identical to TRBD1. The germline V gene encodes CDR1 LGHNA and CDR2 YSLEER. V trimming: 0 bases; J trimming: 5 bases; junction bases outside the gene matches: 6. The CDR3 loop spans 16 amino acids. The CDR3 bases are TGCGCCAGCAGCCAAGAAAGGGGGACAGGGGCGTATGGCTACACCTTC. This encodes CASSQERGTGAYGYTF.

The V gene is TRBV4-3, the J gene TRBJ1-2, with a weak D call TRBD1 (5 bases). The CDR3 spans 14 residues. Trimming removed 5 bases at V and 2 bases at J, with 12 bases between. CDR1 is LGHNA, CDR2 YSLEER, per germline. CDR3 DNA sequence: TGCGCCAGCAGCGCACACCAGGGAAACTATGGCTACACCTTC. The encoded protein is CASSAHQGNYGYTF.

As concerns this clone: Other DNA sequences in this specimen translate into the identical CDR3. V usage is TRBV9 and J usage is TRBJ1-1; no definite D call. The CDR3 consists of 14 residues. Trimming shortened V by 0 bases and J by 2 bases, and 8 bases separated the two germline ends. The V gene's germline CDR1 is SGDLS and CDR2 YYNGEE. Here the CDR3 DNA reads TGTGCCAGCAGCGTAGGACAAGGAAACACTGAAGCTTTCTTT. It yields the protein CASSVGQGNTEAFF.

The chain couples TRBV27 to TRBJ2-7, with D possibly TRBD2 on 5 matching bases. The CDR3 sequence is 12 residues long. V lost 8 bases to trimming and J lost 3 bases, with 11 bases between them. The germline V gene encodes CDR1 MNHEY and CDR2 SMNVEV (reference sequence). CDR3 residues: CASPPAGYEQYF. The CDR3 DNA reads TGTGCCAGCCCCCCGGCGGGCTACGAGCAGTACTTC.